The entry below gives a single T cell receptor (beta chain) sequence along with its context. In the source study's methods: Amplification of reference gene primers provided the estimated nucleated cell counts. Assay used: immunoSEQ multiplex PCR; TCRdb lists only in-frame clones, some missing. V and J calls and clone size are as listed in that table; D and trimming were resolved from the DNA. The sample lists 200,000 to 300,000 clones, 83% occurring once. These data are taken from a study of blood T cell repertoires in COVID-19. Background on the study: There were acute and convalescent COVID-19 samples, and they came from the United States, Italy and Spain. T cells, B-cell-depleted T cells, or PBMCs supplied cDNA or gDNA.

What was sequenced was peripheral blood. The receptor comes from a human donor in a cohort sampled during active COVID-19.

CDR3 amino acids: CASTPGQVGNEQYF. CDR3 bases: TGTGCCAGCACTCCCGGACAGGTGGGGAACGAGCAGTACTTC. The chain uses TRBV6-5 and TRBJ2-7, with 7 bases identical to TRBD1. Germline values: CDR1 MNHEY, CDR2 SVGAGI. CDR3 length equals 14 residues. V shed 7 bases and J 5 bases; nucleotides not matched to a gene: 11.